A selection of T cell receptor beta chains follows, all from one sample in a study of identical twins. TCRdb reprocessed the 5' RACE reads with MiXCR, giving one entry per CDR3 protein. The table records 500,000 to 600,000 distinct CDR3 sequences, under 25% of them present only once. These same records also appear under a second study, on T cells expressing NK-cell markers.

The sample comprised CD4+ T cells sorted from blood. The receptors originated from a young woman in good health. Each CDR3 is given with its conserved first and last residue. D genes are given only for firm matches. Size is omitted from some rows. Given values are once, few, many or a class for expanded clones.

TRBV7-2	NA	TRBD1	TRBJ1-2	TGTGCCAGCAGCCCCACCTCCGGGACAGGGTTTGGTGGCTACACCTTC	CASSPTSGTGFGGYTF
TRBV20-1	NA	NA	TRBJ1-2	TGCAGTGCTACCCCTCCCATGGGAGGGTGGGGCTACACCTTC	CSATPPMGGWGYTF
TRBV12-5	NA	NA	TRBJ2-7	TGTGCTAGTGGTTTTGGTCTCGACGAGCAGTACTTC	CASGFGLDEQYF
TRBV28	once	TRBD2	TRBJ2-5	TGTGCCAGCAGTTTAAGAGCGGGAGGGCCATTGGAGACCCAGTACTTC	CASSLRAGGPLETQYF
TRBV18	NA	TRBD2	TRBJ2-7	TGTGCCAGCTCACCACCGGGGCTAGCGGGAGTAGAAGAGCAGTACTTC	CASSPPGLAGVEEQYF
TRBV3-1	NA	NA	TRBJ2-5	TGTGCCAGCAGCCATCTCGAAACCCAGTACTTC	CASSHLETQYF
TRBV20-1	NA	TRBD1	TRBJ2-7	TGCAGTGCTAGAGAGACAGGGGGCGTCTACGAGCAGTACTTC	CSARETGGVYEQYF
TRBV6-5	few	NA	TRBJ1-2	TGTGCCAGCAGTTACGGGATTTTTGCGGATGGCTACACCTTC	CASSYGIFADGYTF
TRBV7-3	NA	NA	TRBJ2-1	TGTGCCAGCAGCCCACATGGCTCTGTCTCTTACAATGAGCAGTTCTTC	CASSPHGSVSYNEQFF
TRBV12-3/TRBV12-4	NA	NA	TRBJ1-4	TGTGCCAGCAGTTTGGTCAATTTGTCCGGAAAACTGTTTTTT	CASSLVNLSGKLFF
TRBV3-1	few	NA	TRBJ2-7	TGTGCCAGCAGTCGTAATGCTCGTTCCGGGGCCTACTACGAGCAGTACTTC	CASSRNARSGAYYEQYF
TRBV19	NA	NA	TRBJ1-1	TGTGCCAGTATGGGGAGCACTGAAGCTTTCTTT	CASMGSTEAFF
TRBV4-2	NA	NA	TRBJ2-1	TGTGCCAGCAGCCAAGTCGCGTCGAACAATGAGCAGTTCTTC	CASSQVASNNEQFF
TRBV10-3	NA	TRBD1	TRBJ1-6	TGTGCCTTCGGACAGGGGCGAAATTCACCCCTCCACTTT	CAFGQGRNSPLHF
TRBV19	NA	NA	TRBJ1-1	TGTGCCAGTAGAAAGGGTCTTCGATTTTCCATGAACACTGAAGCTTTCTTT	CASRKGLRFSMNTEAFF
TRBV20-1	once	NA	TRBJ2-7	TGCAGTGCTCCCGGCCCCCGAACCTACGAGCAGTACTTC	CSAPGPRTYEQYF
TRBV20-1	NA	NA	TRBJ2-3	TGCAGTGCTAGAGGTGGGAGTGGTGCAGATACGCAGTATTTT	CSARGGSGADTQYF
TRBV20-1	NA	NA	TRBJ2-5	TGCAGTGCTAGAGAGCCAGCCCAAGAGACCCAGTACTTC	CSAREPAQETQYF
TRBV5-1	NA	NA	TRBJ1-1	TGCGCCAGCAGCGAGACGAACACTGAAGCTTTCTTT	CASSETNTEAFF
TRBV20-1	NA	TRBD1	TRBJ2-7	TGCAGTGCTACCTCCCCCTTGACAGGGGTGAGTGAGCAGTACTTC	CSATSPLTGVSEQYF
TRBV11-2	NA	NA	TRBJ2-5	TGTGCCAGCAGCCTCTGGACAGAGTACCAAGAGACCCAGTACTTC	CASSLWTEYQETQYF
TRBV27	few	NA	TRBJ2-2	TGTGCCAGCAGTTCCGGCAGGGCGAACACCGGGGAGCTGTTTTTT	CASSSGRANTGELFF
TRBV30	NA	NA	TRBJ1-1	TGTGCCTGGAGGCCTGAGCGCCCTATGAACACTGAAGCTTTCTTT	CAWRPERPMNTEAFF
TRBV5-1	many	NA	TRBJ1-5	TGCGCCAGCAGCGTGGGGGTGGATCAGCCCCAGCATTTT	CASSVGVDQPQHF
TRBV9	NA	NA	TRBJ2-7	TGTGCCAGCAGCGTCAGCGCAGGAGACTACGAGCAGTACTTC	CASSVSAGDYEQYF
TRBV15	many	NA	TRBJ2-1	TGTGCCACCAGCAGAGTGGGGTACAATGAGCAGTTCTTC	CATSRVGYNEQFF
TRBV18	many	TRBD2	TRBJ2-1	TGTGCCAGCTCACCCCGGACTAGCGGGGCCCACAATGAGCAGTTCTTC	CASSPRTSGAHNEQFF
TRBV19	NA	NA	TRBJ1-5	TGTGCCAGTAGGCAGAGGGAGAATCAGCCCCAGCATTTT	CASRQRENQPQHF
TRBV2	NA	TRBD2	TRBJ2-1	TGTGCCAGCGCTCGGGAGGGTGATTACAATGAGCAGTTCTTC	CASAREGDYNEQFF
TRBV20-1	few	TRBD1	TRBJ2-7	TGCAGTGCTGGGGACCGGGGGACAGGGTACGACGAGCAGTACTTC	CSAGDRGTGYDEQYF
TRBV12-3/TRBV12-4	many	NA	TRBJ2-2	TGTGCCAGCAGTTCCTCTAGGGGGGCCGGGGAGCTGTTTTTT	CASSSSRGAGELFF
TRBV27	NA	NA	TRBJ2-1	TGTGCCAGCAGCACGGAATGGGGAGCTGGGAATGAGCAGTTCTTC	CASSTEWGAGNEQFF
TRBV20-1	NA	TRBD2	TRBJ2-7	TGCAGTGCTACATGGACTAGCGGGAACTACGAGCAGTACTTC	CSATWTSGNYEQYF
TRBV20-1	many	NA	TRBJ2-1	TGCAGTGCTAGAGATTTAGCGAGCTCCTACAATGAGCAGTTCTTC	CSARDLASSYNEQFF
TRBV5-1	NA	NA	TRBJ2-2	TGCGCCAGCAGCAGGGAAGCAGCCGGGGAGCTGTTTTTT	CASSREAAGELFF
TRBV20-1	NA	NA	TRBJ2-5	TGCAGTGCCAGAGCCGCCGGGGTCTACCAAGAGACCCAGTACTTC	CSARAAGVYQETQYF
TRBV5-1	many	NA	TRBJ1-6	TGCGCCAGCAGCTTGAGGACAGATAATAATTCACCCCTCCACTTT	CASSLRTDNNSPLHF
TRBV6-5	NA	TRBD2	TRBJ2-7	TGTGCCAGCAGTTACTCTCGGGGGGTTGACTCCTACGAGCAGTACTTC	CASSYSRGVDSYEQYF
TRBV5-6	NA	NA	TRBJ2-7	TGTGCCAGCAGACAGGACGGTGGCGGCCGGGGCGAGCAGTACTTC	CASRQDGGGRGEQYF
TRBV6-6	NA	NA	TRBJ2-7	TGTGCCAGCGCTTTAGGACCAGCCTACGAGCAGTACTTC	CASALGPAYEQYF
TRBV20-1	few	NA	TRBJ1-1	TGCGCCAAGATACAGGGATCCACTGAAGCTTTCTTT	CAKIQGSTEAFF
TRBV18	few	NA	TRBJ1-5	TGTGCCAGCTCACCACCAGGGAGGCAGCCCCAGCATTTT	CASSPPGRQPQHF
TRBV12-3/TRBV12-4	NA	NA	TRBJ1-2	TGTGCCAGCAGTCGGCAGGGGAAACCTCTTACTAATGGCTACACCTTC	CASSRQGKPLTNGYTF
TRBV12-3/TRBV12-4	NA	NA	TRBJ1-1	TGTGCCAGCAGCCCCCCACCCGGACCGAACACTGAAGCTTTCTTT	CASSPPPGPNTEAFF
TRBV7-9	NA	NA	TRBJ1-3	TGTGCCAGCCATCGGGCAGGGAGAAACACCATATATTTT	CASHRAGRNTIYF
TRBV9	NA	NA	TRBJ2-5	TGTGCCAGCAGCTCAAGACCATCCGAGACCCAGTACTTC	CASSSRPSETQYF
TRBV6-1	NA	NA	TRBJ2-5	TGTGCCAGCAGAGAGAGACCGTTCCAAGAGACCCAGTACTTC	CASRERPFQETQYF
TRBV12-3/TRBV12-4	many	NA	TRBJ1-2	TGTGCCAGCAGTTTAGATATGCGACAACCCTATGGCTACACCTTC	CASSLDMRQPYGYTF
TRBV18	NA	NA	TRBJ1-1	TGTGCCAGCTCACCGTCAGGAAACACTGAAGCTTTCTTT	CASSPSGNTEAFF
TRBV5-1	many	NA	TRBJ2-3	TGCGCCAGCAGCTTGCTAGGGCCCGGGAGCACAGATACGCAGTATTTT	CASSLLGPGSTDTQYF
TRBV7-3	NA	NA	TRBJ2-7	TGTGCCAGCAGCTTAACGGCAGGGAAATACGAGCAGTACTTC	CASSLTAGKYEQYF
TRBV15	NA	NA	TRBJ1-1	TGTGCCACCAGCAGGGTGAACTTAGGGAACACTGAAGCTTTCTTT	CATSRVNLGNTEAFF
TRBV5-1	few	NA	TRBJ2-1	TGCGCCAGCAGCTTGTATGACCAGTACAATGAGCAGTTCTTC	CASSLYDQYNEQFF
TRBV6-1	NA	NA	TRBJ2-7	TGTGCCAGCAGAGCAGGTGGGGCTCTATACGAGCAGTACTTC	CASRAGGALYEQYF
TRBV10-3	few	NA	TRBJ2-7	TGTGCCATCAGTGGGGGACACGAGCAGTACTTC	CAISGGHEQYF
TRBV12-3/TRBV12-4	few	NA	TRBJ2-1	TGTGCCAGCAGTTTACGAGGGGGGGACTCCTACAATGAGCAGTTCTTC	CASSLRGGDSYNEQFF
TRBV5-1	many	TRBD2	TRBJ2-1	TGCGCCAGCAGCTTGTTGCTAGCGGGGTCGACCCGAAGGGACAATGAGCAGTTCTTC	CASSLLLAGSTRRDNEQFF
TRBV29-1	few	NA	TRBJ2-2	TGCAGCTCCAAAGAGGAGGCCGGGGAGCTGTTTTTT	CSSKEEAGELFF
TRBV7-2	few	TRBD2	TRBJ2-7	TGTGCCAGCAGCCCGGCCTCGGGGGTAGCGGGAGAAAAGCAGTACTTC	CASSPASGVAGEKQYF